The 20 T cell receptor beta chains reported below all come from one sample, sequenced in a study of early T cells in non-severe SARS-CoV-2 infection. TCRdb ran MiXCR on the 5' RACE reads and lists one entry per CDR3 protein. The table has 35,000 to 45,000 distinct CDR3 sequences, around 6% seen once. Sequencing used whole blood. The receptors here all came from an adult who was a healthcare worker with PCR-confirmed SARS-CoV-2 infection or an uninfected control (not recorded which).

At least ten counts were recorded for this clonotype. The chain couples TRBV12-3 or TRBV12-4 to TRBJ1-2; perhaps TRBD1 as D (5 bases). CDR3 size: 15 residues. Trimming took off 10 bases at V and 4 bases at J, with 22 bases between the two ends. The CDR3 loop reads CATRKEQGGVYGYTF. The CDR3 DNA reads TGTGCCACCCGGAAGGAGCAGGGCGGTGTCTATGGCTACACCTTC.

This clonotype was detected many times. This rearrangement joins TRBV3-1 to TRBJ1-2, with no clear D. The CDR3 totals 12 residues. V was pared by 0 bases and J by 9 bases, with 8 bases between. The germline gives CDR1 LGHDT, CDR2 YNNKEL (reference sequence). The CDR3 DNA reads TGTGCCAGCAGCCAAGACCGGGAAAGCTACACCTTC. Protein sequence: CASSQDRESYTF.

V and J are TRBV3-1 and TRBJ1-4; D may be TRBD1 (5 bases). CDR3 length: 16 amino acids. The germline gives CDR1 LGHDT, CDR2 YNNKEL (reference sequence). The V end was cut by 4 bases, the J end by 6 bases, with 18 bases between. DNA of the CDR3: TGTGCCAGCAGCCCGATCGGACGGGGACGAGATGAAAAACTGTTTTTT. Protein: CASSPIGRGRDEKLFF.

This clonotype was found many times. The gene calls are TRBV2 and TRBJ1-2; 9 nucleotides align to TRBD1. CDR3 size: 14 residues. Trimming cost V 6 bases and J 4 bases; bases outside gene matches: 6. Germline V CDR1 and CDR2: SNHLY, FYNNEI. CDR3 nucleotide sequence: TGTGCCAGCAGCGGGACAGGGTTGGGCTATGGCTACACCTTC. Its protein is CASSGTGLGYGYTF.

This clonotype was picked up a small number of times. This chain uses TRBV3-1 with TRBJ1-1; 8 nucleotides match TRBD1. Losses at the gene ends were 0 bases for V and 0 bases for J; bases not matched to a gene: 6. There are 17 residues in the CDR3. Germline V gene sequence: CDR1 LGHDT, CDR2 YNNKEL (reference sequence). CDR3 in DNA: TGTGCCAGCAGCCAAGATATTGGGACAGGACTGAACACTGAAGCTTTCTTT. Translating gives CASSQDIGTGLNTEAFF.

This clonotype has a count of ten or more. V is TRBV19 and J is TRBJ1-2; 7 positions match TRBD1. J lost 6 bases, V lost 6 bases, and 16 bases had no gene match. This CDR3 has 16 residues. The germline V gene has CDR1 LNHDA and CDR2 SQIVND (reference sequence). CDR3 sequence (DNA): TGTGCCAGTAGGTTTGCGGGACAGCCCCCAGGGGATGGCTACACCTTC. As protein: CASRFAGQPPGDGYTF.

The chain joins TRBV18 to TRBJ2-5; D unresolved. The CDR3 has 16 amino acids. Between the trimmed V and J ends, which lost 6 bases and 0 bases, there was a span of 17 bases. Germline V gene sequence: CDR1 KGHSH, CDR2 LQKENI. The CDR3 DNA is TGTGCCAGCTCCCCGGGCCAGGCCTACTACCAAGAGACCCAGTACTTC. Encoded protein: CASSPGQAYYQETQYF.

This clonotype occurred many times. The genes are TRBV18 and TRBJ2-7; 12 bases agree with TRBD1. Germline CDR1 and CDR2: KGHSH and LQKENI. The CDR3 is 14 amino acids. Trimming took 6 bases from V and 4 from J; bases not matched to a gene: 4. The CDR3 sequence is CASSGTGGSYEQYF. The CDR3 DNA sequence: TGTGCCAGCTCGGGGACAGGGGGCAGTTACGAGCAGTACTTC.

The chain links TRBV6-6 to TRBJ2-7; TRBD1 matches at 7 bases. Germline V gives CDR1 MNHNY, CDR2 SVGAGI (reference sequence). V dropped 0 bases and J dropped 2; count of bases not matched to a gene: 4. The CDR3 runs to 15 residues. In nucleotides, the CDR3 is TGTGCCAGCAGTTACTCAGGGGGCGCCACCTACGAGCAGTACTTC. It is translated as CASSYSGGATYEQYF.

This clonotype was counted ten times or more. The genes are TRBV6-5 and TRBJ1-2, with D possibly matching TRBD1 (6 bases). The length of the CDR3 is 15 residues. V shed 6 bases and J shed 5 bases, with 19 bases lying between them. Germline V CDR1 and CDR2: MNHEY, SVGAGI. CDR3 coding DNA: TGTGCCAGCAGGAGACAGGCCTTATACGGATATGGCTACACCTTC. Translated, it gives CASRRQALYGYGYTF.

CDR3 sequence reads: CASSTYTEQFF. The DNA for the CDR3 is TGTGCCAGCAGTACCTACACCGAGCAGTTCTTC. The gene calls are TRBV12-3 or TRBV12-4 and TRBJ2-1; D unresolved. This CDR3 contains 11 residues. Trimming took off 5 bases at V and 10 bases at J, with 9 bases between the two ends.

The V call is TRBV3-1, the J call TRBJ1-5, with a possible D match to TRBD1 (5 bases). Germline assignment: CDR1 LGHDT and CDR2 YNNKEL (reference sequence). Trimming left V 4 bases short and J 4 bases short, with 11 bases between. The CDR3 runs 14 residues. CDR3 in DNA: TGTGCCAGCAGCCGGGGCAGGGTTAATCAGCCCCAGCATTTT. It translates to CASSRGRVNQPQHF.

This clonotype has more than one count but fewer than ten. The V and J genes are TRBV18 and TRBJ2-1; perhaps TRBD1 as D (5 bases). The ends were cut back, 4 bases at V and 8 bases at J, with 18 bases in the middle. The germline V gene has CDR1 KGHSH and CDR2 LQKENI. This CDR3 is built from 15 residues. The chain's CDR3 is CASSLTDSGGYEQFF. Here the CDR3 DNA reads TGTGCCAGCTCACTAACTGACAGTGGTGGATATGAGCAGTTCTTC.

This clonotype was recorded at least ten times. V usage is TRBV3-1 and J usage is TRBJ1-6; D uncertain. The CDR3 totals 16 residues. The V gene's germline CDR1 is LGHDT and CDR2 YNNKEL (reference sequence). V was shortened by 6 bases and J by 7 bases, with 19 bases between the two germline ends. The CDR3, as DNA: TGTGCCAGCAGTTCCGGAGTAGGGATAGGAAATTCACCCCTCCACTTT. Its protein is CASSSGVGIGNSPLHF.

In this sample, this clonotype turned up many times. This chain links TRBV5-4 with TRBJ2-2; no clear D gene. With 0 bases removed from V and 0 bases from J, the gap between germline ends came to 12 bases. Germline V CDR1 and CDR2: SGHNT, YYREEE (reference sequence). This CDR3 contains 17 residues. CDR3 protein: CASSLDGSRSNTGELFF. Here the CDR3 DNA reads TGTGCCAGCAGCTTGGACGGTAGCCGGTCGAACACCGGGGAGCTGTTTTTT.

CDR3 sequence reads: CASSVKANTEAFF. Here the CDR3 DNA reads TGCGCCAGCAGCGTAAAAGCGAACACTGAAGCTTTCTTT. The genes are TRBV5-1 and TRBJ1-1; D is undetermined. V was clipped by 4 bases and J by 1 base, with 8 bases between them. Per germline, CDR1 SGHRS and CDR2 YFSETQ. The CDR3 length is 13 residues.

This clonotype was seen repeatedly, ten times or more. CDR3 loop: CASSLAGYGIYEQYF. Written as DNA, the CDR3 is TGTGCCAGCAGCTTAGCCGGGTATGGGATCTACGAGCAGTACTTC. The chain joins TRBV7-2 to TRBJ2-7; D remains ambiguous. V lost 0 bases and J 3 bases, leaving 12 bases between the germline ends. The length of the CDR3 is 15 residues. CDR1 SGHTA and CDR2 FQGNSA come from the germline V gene.

The chain uses TRBV5-3 and TRBJ2-4, with D hard to call. TRBV5-3 is flagged as an ORF with uncertain function. V lost 4 bases and J lost 0, with 26 bases in between. CDR3 length: 20 residues. Here the CDR3 DNA reads TGTGCCAGAAGCCCGGACGTCGCAGACCAACACCCCTTAGCCAAAAACATTCAGTACTTC. Translation gives CARSPDVADQHPLAKNIQYF.

In its sample, this clonotype was seen a few times. The chain is built from TRBV2 and TRBJ2-7; D possibly corresponds to TRBD2 (5 bases). Germline V gene sequence: CDR1 SNHLY, CDR2 FYNNEI. Trimming removed 4 bases from V and 3 bases from J, with 7 bases in between. The CDR3 loop spans 12 amino acids. The CDR3 nucleotides read TGTGCCAGCAGTGGGACTTTCTACGAGCAGTACTTC. Its translation: CASSGTFYEQYF.

In regard to this clonotype: A much larger clone sits a single nucleotide away, making a read error possible. V usage is TRBV12-3 or TRBV12-4 and J usage is TRBJ1-6; maybe TRBD1 (6 bases). The CDR3 has 14 amino acids. The CDR3 spells CASNLGGSRSPLHF. Here the CDR3 DNA reads TGTGCCAGCAATTTAGGGGGTTCGAGGTCACCCCTCCACTTT.